This TCR beta chain came from a study of OX40 agonist ivuxolimab in advanced cancers. Study-wide results and limits: CD4+ T cells averaged fewer expanded clones than CD8+ T cells. Those patients achieving a partial response at 0.1-3.0 mg/kg showed among the lowest clonal expansion.

If patients had autoimmune disease history or systemic immunosuppression, they were excluded. A remark on this clone: Antigen: not known. Other nucleotide sequences in the sample specify the same CDR3.

This table comes from immunoSEQ multiplex PCR, and its TCRdb copy is limited to in-frame clones, with some not included. This sample has about 53,000 clones; roughly 88% occur once, and the top ten carry around 1.5%. The sequences come from CD4+ or CD8+ T cells sorted from blood, collected in a trial of the OX40 agonist ivuxolimab. This sequence originates from an adult with an advanced solid tumor such as melanoma, head and neck, liver or kidney cancer.

The CDR3 loop is CASSSVRGALQPQHF. The CDR3 bases are TGTGCCAGCAGTTCCGTTCGGGGAGCCCTTCAGCCCCAGCATTTT. The V call is TRBV6-5, the J call TRBJ1-5; D gene ambiguous. The germline V gene encodes CDR1 MNHEY and CDR2 SVGAGI. The CDR3 sequence is 15 residues long. Trimming cost V 4 bases and J 6 bases, with 16 bases left between them.